This T cell receptor beta chain was identified in a study of shared clonotypes between healthy human individuals. Looking at the study overall: A donor's plate count was three for CD4 naive and three for CD4 memory; CD8 naive had two and CD8 memory one.

From germline, CDR1 is DFQATT and CDR2 SNEGSKA (reference sequence). This CDR3 is 9 amino acids long. V dropped 6 bases and J dropped 4 bases, with 3 bases sitting between them. Using immunoSEQ multiplex PCR, the repertoire was profiled, and TCRdb retains in-frame clones only, with some absent. This table holds millions of clones, around nine tenths found once. This clone appeared once. The sample holds other DNA sequences that translate to the same CDR3. The rearrangement joins TRBV20-1 to TRBJ2-5; D unclear. The receptor was derived from a man aged 18 to 30 in good health. Material: naive CD4+ T cells sorted from blood. The subset here: CD45RA+ positively selected. DNA of the CDR3: TGCAGTGCCGGAGAGACCCAGTACTTC. Protein product: CSAGETQYF.